A single sample is the source of the 12 T cell receptor beta chains below, sequenced in a study of glioma-infiltrating T cells after dendritic cell vaccination. The protocol was immunoSEQ multiplex PCR, while the TCRdb copy is restricted to in-frame clones and leaves out a portion. The sample lists around 100,000 clones, roughly four fifths occurring once. Time point reported: after dendritic cell vaccination, including at tumor progression/relapse. This specimen consisted of blood, obtained after dendritic cell vaccination. All receptors derive from a human donor with glioblastoma.

The chain employs TRBV6-6 and TRBJ2-3; 10 bases map to TRBD2. The V segment lost 7 bases and the J segment 4 bases; nucleotides outside the gene matches: 8. The length of the CDR3 is 15 residues. CDR1 is MNHNY, CDR2 SVGAGI, per germline (reference sequence). The CDR3 region is CASTLLAGAPDTQYF. The CDR3 nucleotides read TGTGCCAGCACCCTGCTAGCGGGGGCCCCAGATACGCAGTATTTT.

V and J are TRBV7-8 and TRBJ2-7, with TRBD1 as a possible D gene (5 bases). There are 16 residues in the CDR3. The germline V gene encodes CDR1 SGHVS and CDR2 FQNEAQ. The V gene lost 4 bases and the J gene lost 6 bases, with 22 bases spanning the gap. This CDR3 is CASSSYRVQGPFEQYF. The CDR3 region has the DNA TGTGCCAGCAGCTCGTACCGGGTCCAGGGCCCCTTCGAGCAGTACTTC.

The chain employs TRBV2 and TRBJ2-3; 8 bases agree with TRBD1. Germline V gives CDR1 SNHLY, CDR2 FYNNEI. The ends lost 6 bases at V and 3 bases at J; junction bases unmatched: 8. This CDR3 has 15 amino acids. For the CDR3, the DNA is TGTGCCAGCAGCAACAGGGGGATTGGGACAGATACGCAGTATTTT. Translation: CASSNRGIGTDTQYF.

This clone was observed a single time. V is TRBV30 and J is TRBJ1-1, with 7 bases aligning to TRBD1. CDR3 length equals 13 residues. V gave up 2 bases and J gave up 4 bases; unmatched junction bases: 4. Germline CDR1 GTSNPN, CDR2 SVGIG (reference sequence). DNA for the CDR3: TGTGCCTGGAGTTACAGGGGTGGCACTGAAGCTTTCTTT. Amino acids: CAWSYRGGTEAFF.

This chain joins TRBV5-1 and TRBJ2-2, with TRBD1 matching over 8 bases. CDR3 length equals 15 residues. CDR1 is SGHRS, CDR2 YFSETQ, per germline. V lost 2 bases and J lost 3; bases outside the gene matches: 3. The CDR3 reads CASSFRGQDTGELFF. CDR3 bases: TGCGCCAGCAGCTTCAGGGGGCAGGACACCGGGGAGCTGTTTTTT.

The rearrangement links TRBV19 to TRBJ2-7; 7 bases fit TRBD2. Germline loops: CDR1 LNHDA, CDR2 SQIVND (reference sequence). This CDR3 spans 15 amino acids. V trimming: 3 bases; J trimming: 3 bases; junction bases outside the gene matches: 8. The CDR3 spells CASSIAGGRDYEQYF. CDR3 bases: TGTGCCAGTAGTATCGCCGGGGGGAGGGACTACGAGCAGTACTTC.

The chain links TRBV5-4 to TRBJ1-2; TRBD1 matches at 7 bases. CDR3 length: 15 residues. V lost 3 bases and J lost 4; bases outside the gene matches: 9. Looked up from germline, CDR1 is SGHNT and CDR2 is YYREEE (reference sequence). Written as DNA, the CDR3 is TGTGCCAGCAGCTCACGGACAGGCGCCCTCTATGGCTACACCTTC. Translated, it gives CASSSRTGALYGYTF.

The chain carries TRBV2 and TRBJ2-3, with 10 bases aligning to TRBD2. Trimming removed 4 bases from V and 4 bases from J; junction bases left unmatched: 2. This CDR3 region has 14 residues. Looked up from germline, CDR1 is SNHLY and CDR2 is FYNNEI. The CDR3 reads CASSVSGGSDTQYF. CDR3 DNA: TGTGCCAGCAGTGTTAGCGGGGGGTCAGATACGCAGTATTTT.

The chain is built from TRBV9 and TRBJ2-1; 8 bases fit TRBD2. Germline CDR1 and CDR2: SGDLS and YYNGEE. The CDR3 contains 15 residues. The V gene end was trimmed by 0 bases and the J gene end by 7 bases; junction bases not matched to a gene: 6. This CDR3 reads CASSVGLAGVNEQFF. The CDR3 nucleotides are TGTGCCAGCAGCGTAGGTCTAGCGGGTGTTAATGAGCAGTTCTTC.

This rearrangement joins TRBV4-3 to TRBJ2-1, with TRBD2 as a possible D gene (6 bases). The germline V gene has CDR1 LGHNA and CDR2 YSLEER. The CDR3 extends over 14 amino acids. The V and J ends lost 1 base and 8 bases respectively, with 12 bases between them. The CDR3 region is CASSQGRLDDEQFF. Written as DNA, the CDR3 is TGCGCCAGCAGCCAAGGGCGACTAGACGATGAGCAGTTCTTC.

In DNA form, the CDR3 reads TGTGCCAGCAGCCTTCACCTCTATATGTCAGGGCTGGTACAGTTCTTC. Its translation is CASSLHLYMSGLVQFF. The chain links TRBV7-3 to TRBJ2-1, with D possibly being TRBD1 (5 bases). CDR1 and CDR2 (germline): SGHTA, FQGTGA. The CDR3 covers 16 residues. Trimming shortened V by 5 bases and J by 13 bases, and 27 bases separated the two germline ends.

The chain has TRBV9 and TRBJ1-2; tentatively, D is TRBD1 (6 bases). CDR1 SGDLS and CDR2 YYNGEE come from the germline V gene. The CDR3 extends over 13 amino acids. V was pared by 5 bases and J by 8 bases, with 16 bases between. CDR3 protein: CASSSGTSGGYTF. Here the CDR3 DNA reads TGTGCCAGCAGTTCCGGGACATCGGGAGGCTACACCTTC. Together with reference TRBV9 and TRBJ1-2, the CDR3 gives the full variable domain: DSGVTQTPKHLITATGQRVTLRCSPRSGDLSVYWYQQSLDQGLQFLIQYYNGEERAKGNILERFSAQQFPDLHSELNLSSLELGDSALYFCASSSGTSGGYTFGSGTRLTVV.